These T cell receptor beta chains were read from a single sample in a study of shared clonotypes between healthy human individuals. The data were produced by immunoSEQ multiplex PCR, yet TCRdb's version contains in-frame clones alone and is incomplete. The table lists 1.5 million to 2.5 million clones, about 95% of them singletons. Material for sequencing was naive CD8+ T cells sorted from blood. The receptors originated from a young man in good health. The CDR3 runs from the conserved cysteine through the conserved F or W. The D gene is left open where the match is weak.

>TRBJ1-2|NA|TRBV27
CASSSSFRDGGYGYTF
TGTGCCAGCAGTTCGTCATTCCGGGACGGGGGCTATGGCTACACCTTC
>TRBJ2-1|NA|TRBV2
CASRTGETGDSYNEQFF
TGTGCCAGCAGAACGGGGGAGACGGGAGACTCCTACAATGAGCAGTTCTTC
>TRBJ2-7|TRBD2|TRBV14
CASSQGLAGPYEQYF
TGTGCCAGCAGCCAAGGACTAGCGGGACCCTACGAGCAGTACTTC
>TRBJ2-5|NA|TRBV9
CASSVGYGRDETQYF
TGTGCCAGCAGCGTAGGGTATGGCAGGGACGAGACCCAGTACTTC
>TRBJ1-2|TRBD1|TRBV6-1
CASSEATGGLYGYTF
TGTGCCAGCAGTGAAGCCACAGGGGGCCTCTATGGCTACACCTTC
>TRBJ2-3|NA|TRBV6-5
CASSALATDTQYF
TGTGCCAGCAGTGCCCTCGCAACAGATACGCAGTATTTT
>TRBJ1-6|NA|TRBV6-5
CASSYSGVAYNSPLHF
TGTGCCAGCAGTTACTCTGGGGTAGCCTATAATTCACCCCTCCACTTT
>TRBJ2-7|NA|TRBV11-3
CASRNPPREQYF
TGTGCCAGCAGAAATCCCCCCCGGGAGCAGTACTTC
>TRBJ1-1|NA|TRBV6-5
CASEGAGPEAFF
TGTGCCAGCGAGGGAGCAGGGCCTGAAGCTTTCTTT
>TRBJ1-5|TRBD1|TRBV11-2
CASSLGDRGDQPQHF
TGTGCCAGCAGCTTAGGGGACAGGGGAGATCAGCCCCAGCATTTT
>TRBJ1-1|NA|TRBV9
CASSLYSEGPEAFF
TGTGCCAGCAGCCTTTATAGTGAAGGTCCTGAAGCTTTCTTT
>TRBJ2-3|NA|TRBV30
CAWSWGASTDTQYF
TGTGCCTGGAGTTGGGGGGCTAGCACAGATACGCAGTATTTT
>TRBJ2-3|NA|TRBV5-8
CASSYTGFLDTQYF
TGTGCCAGCAGTTATACAGGGTTTTTAGATACGCAGTATTTT
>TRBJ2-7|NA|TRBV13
CASSSRTDAYEQYF
TGTGCCAGCAGCTCCCGGACAGACGCCTACGAGCAGTACTTC
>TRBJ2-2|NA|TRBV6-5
CASSYGGLGELFF
TGTGCCAGCAGTTACGGGGGCCTCGGGGAGCTGTTTTTT
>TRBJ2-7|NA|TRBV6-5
CASSPGEGLSYEQYF
TGTGCCAGCAGTCCCGGTGAGGGCCTCTCCTACGAGCAGTACTTC
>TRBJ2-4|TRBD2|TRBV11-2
CASSPSGGRPIQYF
TGTGCCAGCAGCCCCAGCGGGGGGCGCCCCATTCAGTACTTC
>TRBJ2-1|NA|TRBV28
CASNVDEEYNEQFF
TGTGCCAGCAATGTAGATGAGGAGTACAATGAGCAGTTCTTC
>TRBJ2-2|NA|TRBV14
CASSQINSGELFF
TGTGCCAGCAGCCAAATTAATAGCGGGGAGCTGTTTTTT
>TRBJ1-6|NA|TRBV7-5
CAGGTPSAPSSPLHF
TGTGCCGGTGGGACCCCCTCGGCTCCTAGTTCACCCCTCCACTTT
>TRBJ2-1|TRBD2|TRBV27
CASQEGTRSYNEQFF
TGTGCGTCCCAAGAAGGGACTAGATCATACAATGAGCAGTTCTTC
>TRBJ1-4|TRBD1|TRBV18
CASSPDRVFTTNEKLFF
TGTGCCAGCTCACCAGACAGGGTATTCACAACTAATGAAAAACTGTTTTTT